The T cell receptor beta chain described here comes from a study of cytomegalovirus exposure and HLA in healthy donors. Overall study findings and caveats: The listing of 150 to 200 TCR beta chains classed them as cytomegalovirus-associated. Excluded were some V segments that proved indistinguishable, including TRBV6-2 and TRBV6-3.

After removal of 3 bases from V and 4 bases from J, the junction contained 3 bases not matched to a gene. The CDR3 is made up of 14 amino acids. The germline V gene has CDR1 SGHTA and CDR2 FQGNSA. This clone was picked up a small number of times. Antigen specificity is unknown. Primers for the PCR totalled 60 Vbeta and 13 Jbeta. Profiled with immunoSEQ multiplex PCR; TCRdb holds only in-frame clones, not every one. The table includes some 140,000 clones, roughly 79% detected once. Healthy bone marrow donors supplied every sample. Sequences were obtained from PBMCs. This rearrangement joins TRBV7-2 to TRBJ2-3, with 8 bases matching TRBD1. The sequence derives from a man between 18 and 29 years old in good health and CMV-seronegative. DNA of the CDR3: TGTGCCAGCAGCTTCCGACAGGGGCCAGATACGCAGTATTTT. It specifies CASSFRQGPDTQYF.